This T cell receptor (beta chain) was recovered during a study of cytomegalovirus exposure and HLA in healthy donors (dated by TCRdb to the late 2010s). The study in broad terms: According to an earlier analysis of several hundred of the donors, 150 million to 200 million T cells yielded roughly 100 million unique TCR beta sequences and around 300 Gb of sequence data. A later analysis re-analyzed previously published TCR beta repertoires from 500 to 700 donors and added high-resolution HLA genotyping to study TCR occurrence patterns. An earlier analysis of several hundred of the donors used high-throughput TCR beta sequencing to judge whether each TCR beta V gene segment behaved as functional or pseudogenic. In addition to the first cohort of around 670 subjects, a separate validation cohort of 120 different subjects was used. Around 320 gigabases of sequencing data and approximately 84 million unique TCR sequences were included in an early release covering 550 to 800 HLA-typed donors. Five DR-DQ haplotypes were handled as single units for association and clustering, since linkage in the cohort was strong. Among around 400 genotyped donors of the cohort, an average of about 240,000 unique TCR beta nucleotide sequences was sequenced per donor, of which about 19% were non-productive. Typing coverage varied by locus: 629-630 donors for A, B, C, DRB1 and DQB1; about 520 for DQA1; nearly 610 for DPA1; fewer than 480 for DPB1. HLA typing covered class I and class II loci at four-digit resolution. The study used immunosequencing to profile the T cell repertoires of around 600 subjects and linked those repertoires to cytomegalovirus serostatus. Every discovery cohort repertoire had been produced on one sequencing platform. The later analysis used no new phenotypic data to find candidate immune exposures, relying instead on TCR beta sequences and their occurrence across donors. To predict cytomegalovirus infection status, the study brought together high-throughput TCR immunosequencing, statistical association of individual TCRs with disease status, and machine learning. The genetic ancestry cluster associated with self-reported Caucasian donors included 81% of the approximately 430 genotyped donors. Donor age, sex, ethnicity and CMV serostatus were collected together with the repertoire data. The study aimed to test whether signatures of past pathogen exposure could be identified by cataloging public T cell receptors. A later genetic analysis took genome-wide SNP genotypes for about 55% of the 666 donors and used that subset as a discovery cohort.

The cohort comprised fewer than 750 healthy bone marrow donors. At the time of sampling, all cohort members were nominally healthy, though unrecorded immune exposures were likely present. The donor tested CMV seronegative, placing the donor among the roughly 340 seronegative members of the cohort. Every donor gave a peripheral blood sample, and the peripheral blood mononuclear cells from that sample were used for TCR beta sequencing. The Qiagen DNeasy Blood Extraction Kit was used to extract genomic DNA from the blood cell samples. General findings and caveats noted by the study authors: Across donors, most TCR sequences were observed very rarely, whereas some public TCRs were present in many individuals. In a later genetic analysis, fewer N-insertions in productive TCRs were reported among donors in an Asian-associated ancestry cluster than the approximately 630-donor mean. Because HLA typing was unavailable for some donors at each locus, only the typed subset was used in association tests. A further reported finding was that TCR beta sequences accurately predicted the HLA-A and HLA-B alleles for most subjects in the first cohort. According to the authors, the approach could potentially be generalized to other disease states and immunological phenotypes. Because counts were too low, seventeen rarely observed V segments, including chromosome 9 orphons, were left out of the earlier analysis of approximately 500 of the donors. Several of the top co-occurrence clusters appeared to be linked to parvovirus B19, influenza, CMV and Epstein-Barr virus, according to a later analysis. In a later analysis, HLA-associated TCR beta chains were found to be more clonally expanded and to have lower generation probabilities than equally common non-associated chains. According to a later analysis, most CMV-associated TCR beta chains appeared to be HLA-restricted, and the HLA associations seemed to be driven largely by CMV exposure. The classifier was reported to diagnose cytomegalovirus status with high specificity and sensitivity in both the original and validation cohorts. According to a later analysis, TCR association rates differed among HLA loci, with DRB1 alleles showing the most associated TCRs and HLA-C alleles showing the fewest. In a later genetic analysis, a missense DCLRE1C variant was associated with V-gene and J-gene trimming of TCR beta chains, and the association was replicated in an independent cohort. An earlier analysis of roughly 570 of the donors showed that most TCR beta V segments appeared in productive rearrangements either about 90% or about 30% of the time, which broadly matched IMGT annotations. Specific HLA alleles were associated with roughly 17,000 TCR beta sequences at a false discovery rate of 0.05 in a later analysis. Immune exposure information for the cohort was limited to CMV serostatus. In this cohort, only TCR beta chains were sequenced, and detectable features were limited by the absence of alpha or paired-chain data. The study gave a list of under 200 TCR beta chains associated with cytomegalovirus. Linkage disequilibrium might explain the correlated functional status among segregating V segments, but an unknown experimental factor could not be excluded. Some IMGT-functional V segments, including TRBV6-2 and TRBV6-3, could not be distinguished by the 87-base-pair reads and were therefore excluded. A cluster of highly shared sequence variants was judged likely to be a technical artifact of the sequencing pipeline. In vitro tests confirmed that a few of the cytomegalovirus-associated TCR beta chains recognize cytomegalovirus antigens. When HLA alleles, especially DR and DQ, strongly co-occurred, attributing TCR associations to individual alleles was difficult. The presence/absence analyses assumed that sequencing depth was roughly uniform across donors, and that assumption may not be true.

The germline V gene encodes CDR1 MNHNY and CDR2 SVGAGI (reference sequence). Spanning cysteine to phenylalanine, the CDR3 consists of 15 amino acids. The read is trimmed to its CDR3 DNA, 45 bases read in frame from base 1. V is trimmed back by 2 bases and J by 5 bases, and the junction contains 6 bases that no gene match accounts for. Preparation of the library involved the immunoSEQ multiplex PCR assay. For the multiplex PCR, a mixture combining 60 forward primers for TCR Vbeta segments and 13 reverse primers for TCR Jbeta segments was used. Amplification of the CDR3 region of rearranged TCR beta genes was performed with a multiplex PCR assay on genomic DNA. The amplified TCR beta libraries were sequenced on the Illumina HiSeq System as 87-base-pair reads. The authors' analysis ran thus. A later analysis counted some 80 million unique TCR beta chains across the 666 repertoires, and 10 million to 12 million of these chains were shared by at least two donors. Raw reads were error-corrected and collapsed into unique sequences by a nearest-neighbor algorithm in which closely related sequences were merged to remove PCR and sequencing errors. To assign V, D and J gene segments, CDR3 sequences were aligned to IMGT reference sequences. For a sequence to be retained, at least a six-nucleotide match to both a V gene segment and a J gene segment was required. Rearrangements were called productive when the CDR3 lacked stop codons and stayed in frame with V and J; all others were non-productive. CDR3 was defined according to IMGT convention as the region running from the second conserved V-encoded cysteine to the conserved J-encoded phenylalanine. Sequences without an unambiguous match to a single V gene segment were excluded from the earlier analysis of approximately 600 of the donors. An earlier analysis of about 590 of the donors classified V segments as functional when productive rearrangements were above 56.7% and as segregating when the standard deviation between donors was above 5%. A statistical classification framework was built to diagnose cytomegalovirus status from the catalog of TCR beta chain sequences. V and J gene assignment, in a later analysis, came from comparing TCR nucleotide sequences with IMGT/GENE-DB human TR gene sequences. The TCRdist pipeline was used in a later analysis to assign CDR3 sequences and most-parsimonious VDJ recombination scenarios. A later analysis defined each TCR beta chain by its CDR3 amino acid sequence plus V-gene family, and excluded reads lacking a unique V-gene family. A later analysis removed 500 to 650 highly shared, low-generation-probability nucleotide sequences to deal with suspected cross-contamination and a sequencing artifact. For each public chain, a later analysis derived a clonal expansion index from normalized ranks of inferred template counts within each repertoire. Generation probabilities in a later analysis came from a VDJ recombination model fitted to out-of-frame rearrangements, and those results were checked against IGoR. A later analysis scored TCR-TCR, TCR-HLA and TCR-CMV co-occurrence with hypergeometric tests, applying a repertoire-size bias correction to TCR pairs. In a later analysis, false discovery rates were estimated by permuting HLA or CMV assignments 20 times. A later analysis grouped co-occurring TCRs with DBSCAN, adding TCRdist sequence similarity when clustering within HLA-allele-positive subsets. For co-occurrence clustering, repertoires with fewer than 30,000 or more than 120,000 public chains were excluded, along with roughly 5 repertoires with anomalous nucleotide sharing. Sourced from immuneACCESS, this table was stored by TCRdb with only in-frame sequences that have V and J called. A share of the clones is absent; for the studies checked, an unresolved V gene accounts for under half, and the remainder has no known explanation. The V and J calls and the clone size are those of that table, but D and trimming were determined from the DNA. The sample table lists hundreds of thousands of clones, over 65% of them with a count of one. 15% to 19% of the sample goes to the ten largest clones.

This clone was detected a few times. There is no known antigen for this receptor. No qualities accompany the bases; no much larger clone lies one base away. The chain employs TRBV6-6 and TRBJ2-5; 9 bases in between match TRBD1. Sequenced input: PBMCs. The sequence derives from a man in his forties in good health and CMV-seronegative. The CDR3 is CASSYGGQGGETQYF. At the DNA level, the sequence is TGTGCCAGCAGTTACGGGGGACAGGGAGGGGAGACCCAGTACTTC.